The clone carrying this T cell receptor (beta chain) was detected a few times. This specimen comes from a study of blood T cells in healthy people across ages. Germline CDR1 is SGHKS and CDR2 is YYEKEE (reference sequence). CDR3 length: 16 amino acids. V lost 5 bases and J lost 3, with 20 bases in between. The authors ran a second PCR of 7 to 11 cycles using a sample-barcoded 5' primer and a J-beta primer mix. MiXCR, run by TCRdb on the 5' RACE reads, gives a single entry per CDR3 protein. The repertoire holds hundreds of thousands of distinct CDR3 sequences, roughly 25% seen once, with 9.4% in the top ten. The sample also formed part of further work on T cells of mothers and their children.

The chain combines TRBV5-5 with TRBJ2-5; D is undetermined. The clonotype comes from a boy aged 10-17 years in good health. The material sequenced was blood. The CDR3 loop reads CASSSTPRQYKETQYF. CDR3 coding DNA: TGTGCCAGCAGTAGCACCCCCCGTCAGTACAAAGAGACCCAGTACTTC. Complete variable domain (other parts from reference TRBV5-5 and TRBJ2-5): DAGVTQSPTHLIKTRGQQVTLRCSPISGHKSVSWYQQVLGQGPQFIFQYYEKEERGRGNFPDRFSARQFPNYSSELNVNALLLGDSALYLCASSSTPRQYKETQYFGPGTRLLVL.